Shown below are 29 T cell receptor beta chains from a single sample sequenced in a study of beta chain features in type 1 diabetes. All of the isolated RNA was reverse transcribed, so expressed TCRB transcripts were sequenced. Clones were read by immunoSEQ multiplex PCR, and TCRdb kept only the in-frame ones, dropping some. The sample consists of 310,000 or so clones, roughly 9.6% of them appearing once. Sequencing used naive CD4+ T cells from blood. These receptors all come from a woman in her 30s in good health.

The chain employs TRBV7-9 and TRBJ2-7; 10 nucleotides agree with TRBD2. V was clipped by 5 bases and J by 2 bases; unmatched bases: 6. CDR1 and CDR2 (germline): SEHNR, FQNEAQ (reference sequence). The CDR3 loop spans 15 amino acids. DNA of the CDR3: TGTGCCAGCAGCCACGGGACTAGCGTAGCCTACGAGCAGTACTTC. It translates to CASSHGTSVAYEQYF.

This clone appeared a few times. Other DNA sequences in the same sample also yield this CDR3. The chain joins TRBV7-2 to TRBJ2-7, with TRBD2 matching over 13 bases. The V and J ends lost 1 base and 5 bases, in that order; junction bases with no gene match: 2. CDR1 is SGHTA and CDR2 is FQGNSA in the germline V gene. The CDR3 covers 15 residues. In nucleotides, the CDR3 is TGTGCCAGCAGCTTAGGACTAGCGGGAGGAGACGAGCAGTACTTC. It is translated as CASSLGLAGGDEQYF.

In this sample, this clone turned up a few times. The chain combines TRBV9 with TRBJ2-1, with 7 bases fitting TRBD2. There are 16 residues in the CDR3. Germline CDR1 SGDLS, CDR2 YYNGEE. V trimming: 4 bases; J trimming: 4 bases; junction bases outside the gene matches: 11. CDR3 sequence reads: CASSPQVGGVYNEQFF. CDR3 DNA sequence: TGTGCCAGCAGCCCCCAAGTGGGAGGGGTATACAATGAGCAGTTCTTC.

This clone was found a few times. V is TRBV7-2 and J is TRBJ1-3; tentative D call: TRBD1 (6 bases). CDR3 length: 16 residues. Germline assignment: CDR1 SGHTA and CDR2 FQGNSA. V was trimmed by 5 bases and J by 0 bases, leaving 14 bases between them. CDR3 nucleotides: TGTGCCAGCAGCGCTAGACAGGCCTACTCTGGAAACACCATATATTTT. It specifies CASSARQAYSGNTIYF.

This clone was seen a few times. The chain employs TRBV9 and TRBJ2-6; 9 nucleotides align to TRBD1. The CDR3 runs to 19 residues. The V gene's germline CDR1 is SGDLS and CDR2 YYNGEE. V was pared by 3 bases and J by 1 base, with 11 bases of the junction left unmatched. The CDR3 DNA reads as TGTGCCAGCAGCGGAGATAACCCGGGACAGGGTTCTGGGGCCAACGTCCTGACTTTC. It codes for CASSGDNPGQGSGANVLTF. Based on the CDR3 plus reference TRBV9 and TRBJ2-6, the full variable domain is DSGVTQTPKHLITATGQRVTLRCSPRSGDLSVYWYQQSLDQGLQFLIQYYNGEERAKGNILERFSAQQFPDLHSELNLSSLELGDSALYFCASSGDNPGQGSGANVLTFGAGSRLTVL.

This clone was seen a few times. The rearrangement links TRBV7-9 to TRBJ2-5; weak D call: TRBD2 (5 bases). Between the trimmed V and J ends, which lost 0 bases and 5 bases, there was a span of 10 bases. The V gene's germline CDR1 is SEHNR and CDR2 FQNEAQ (reference sequence). The CDR3 sequence is 14 residues long. CDR3 protein: CASSLALGGETQYF. The CDR3 DNA follows: TGTGCCAGCAGCTTAGCGTTGGGCGGGGAGACCCAGTACTTC.

The rearrangement uses TRBV27 and TRBJ2-1, with D possibly matching TRBD2 (6 bases). The germline gives CDR1 MNHEY, CDR2 SMNVEV (reference sequence). Trimming stripped 7 bases from V and 4 bases from J, with 11 bases between. The CDR3 is made up of 13 amino acids. In DNA form, the CDR3 reads TGTGCCAGCAAGAGGGAGGTTTACAATGAGCAGTTCTTC. Its translation: CASKREVYNEQFF.

The sample holds one count of this clone. The rearrangement uses TRBV7-9 and TRBJ2-1; D gene unclear. Trimming removed 1 base at V and 13 bases at J, with 8 bases between. The CDR3 consists of 11 residues. Germline V CDR1 and CDR2: SEHNR, FQNEAQ (reference sequence). CDR3 residues: CASSLGAIQFF. The CDR3, as DNA: TGTGCCAGCAGCTTAGGGGCCATACAGTTCTTC.

There are a few counts of this clone. The rearrangement uses TRBV27 and TRBJ1-5; D may be TRBD1 (5 bases). CDR3 length equals 17 residues. CDR1 and CDR2 (germline): MNHEY, SMNVEV (reference sequence). V was clipped by 6 bases and J by 7 bases, with 25 bases between them. In nucleotides, the CDR3 is TGTGCCAGCAGCCATGGACATGGGATGATGGATGGCCAGCCCCAGCATTTT. Translating gives CASSHGHGMMDGQPQHF.

This clone came up a few times. Additional DNA sequences in this sample encode the identical CDR3. The rearrangement uses TRBV18 and TRBJ1-1; TRBD1 is a possible D gene (5 bases). CDR1 is KGHSH, CDR2 LQKENI, per germline. V was trimmed by 3 bases and J by 3 bases, leaving 8 bases between them. The CDR3 consists of 13 residues. The CDR3 reads CASSPGEDTEAFF. DNA of the CDR3: TGTGCCAGCTCACCGGGGGAGGACACTGAAGCTTTCTTT.

This clone was seen only a few times. The gene calls are TRBV7-2 and TRBJ2-5; 13 bases align to TRBD2. CDR3 length: 16 residues. Germline CDR1 is SGHTA and CDR2 is FQGNSA. V lost 3 bases, J lost 2 bases, and 3 bases stayed unmatched. CDR3 loop: CASSLGLAGTQETQYF. CDR3 DNA sequence: TGTGCCAGCAGCTTGGGACTAGCGGGAACTCAAGAGACCCAGTACTTC.

In its sample, this clone was seen a few times. Different DNA sequences within this sample yield the same CDR3. The chain carries TRBV2 and TRBJ1-1; tentative D call: TRBD1 (5 bases). This CDR3 region has 13 residues. From germline, CDR1 is SNHLY and CDR2 FYNNEI. Deletions cut 4 bases from V and 1 base from J, with 7 bases between. In nucleotides, the CDR3 is TGTGCCAGCAGTGGGCAGGGGAACACTGAAGCTTTCTTT. Protein: CASSGQGNTEAFF.

This clone has more than one count but fewer than ten. The gene calls are TRBV7-2 and TRBJ2-2; D is ambiguous. The CDR3 loop spans 15 amino acids. Germline V gene data show CDR1 as SGHTA and CDR2 as FQGNSA. Trimming stripped 1 base from V and 1 base from J, with 7 bases between. CDR3 DNA sequence: TGTGCCAGCAGCTTAGGGGCGAAGAACACCGGGGAGCTGTTTTTT. It encodes CASSLGAKNTGELFF.

The V gene is TRBV9, the J gene TRBJ1-4, with 9 bases matching TRBD1. The CDR3 sequence is 14 residues long. CDR1 is SGDLS, CDR2 YYNGEE, per germline. Trimming at V came to 1 base and at J to 8 bases, leaving 3 bases not matched to a gene. The chain's CDR3 is CASSVTGGGEKLFF. The CDR3 region has the DNA TGTGCCAGCAGCGTAACAGGGGGCGGGGAAAAACTGTTTTTT.

The chain combines TRBV4-3 with TRBJ2-3; a possible D gene is TRBD1 (5 bases). Trimming removed 1 base at V and 3 bases at J, with 11 bases between. This CDR3 is built from 15 residues. Germline V CDR1 and CDR2: LGHNA, YSLEER. Here the CDR3 DNA reads TGCGCCAGCAGCCAAGTTCGGCAGGGTACAGATACGCAGTATTTT. The encoded protein is CASSQVRQGTDTQYF.

The chain employs TRBV9 and TRBJ2-5, with D tentatively TRBD1 (6 bases). This CDR3 has 17 residues. Germline values: CDR1 SGDLS, CDR2 YYNGEE. The V end lost 1 base, the J end lost 0 bases, and 16 bases lay between the germline ends. In DNA, the CDR3 is TGTGCCAGCAGCGTAACCCCAGGGGAAACGTACCAAGAGACCCAGTACTTC. This translates into CASSVTPGETYQETQYF.

This clone was recorded a few times. The V and J genes are TRBV7-2 and TRBJ2-1; 12 bases are a match to TRBD2. Germline CDR1 is SGHTA and CDR2 is FQGNSA. V was clipped by 5 bases and J by 7 bases; unmatched bases: 12. The CDR3 sequence is 17 residues long. The CDR3 loop is CASSPIWTSGIRNEQFF. CDR3 DNA sequence: TGTGCCAGCAGCCCTATCTGGACTAGCGGGATTCGGAATGAGCAGTTCTTC.

This clone was detected only a few times. The J gene is TRBJ2-5, the V gene TRBV7-3; 8 bases fit TRBD1. The CDR3 runs to 13 residues. The germline CDR1 and CDR2 sequences are SGHTA and FQGTGA. The V gene end was trimmed by 5 bases and the J gene end by 4 bases; junction bases not matched to a gene: 3. As DNA, the CDR3 is TGTGCCAGCAGCAAAGACAGGGGAGAGACCCAGTACTTC. Its translation is CASSKDRGETQYF.

This chain links TRBV25-1 with TRBJ2-5, with 11 nucleotides matching TRBD2. The CDR3 has 16 amino acids. In germline, CDR1 is MGHDK, CDR2 SYGVNS. Trimming cost V 5 bases and J 2 bases; bases outside gene matches: 7. The CDR3 bases are TGTGCCAGCAGTAAGGCTAGCGGGGGGAGTCAAGAGACCCAGTACTTC. Encoded protein: CASSKASGGSQETQYF.

The sample holds a few counts of this clone. This rearrangement joins TRBV14 to TRBJ2-5; 8 nucleotides align to TRBD2. V shed 1 base and J 5 bases; nucleotides not matched to a gene: 9. Germline V CDR1 and CDR2: SGHDN, FVKESK. The CDR3 is 16 residues long. The CDR3 sequence is CASSQGPGLGRETQYF. In DNA, the CDR3 is TGTGCCAGCAGCCAAGGTCCGGGACTAGGGAGGGAGACCCAGTACTTC.

This clone was counted a few times. The chain links TRBV29-1 to TRBJ2-5; the match to TRBD2 covers 9 bases. The V segment lost 6 bases and the J segment 3 bases; nucleotides outside the gene matches: 5. The CDR3 consists of 13 residues. Germline CDR1 SQVTM, CDR2 ANQGSEA. As DNA, the CDR3 is TGCAGCGTAAGCGCGGGAGGGGAAGAGACCCAGTACTTC. It encodes CSVSAGGEETQYF. The variable domain in full, with the rest retrieved from reference TRBV29-1 and TRBJ2-5, is SAVISQKPSRDICQRGTSLTIQCQVDSQVTMMFWYRQQPGQSLTLIATANQGSEATYESGFVIDKFPISRPNLTFSTLTVSNMSPEDSSIYLCSVSAGGEETQYFGPGTRLLVL.

DNA for the CDR3: TGTGCCAGCAGTCCCCGAGACGAGCAGTACTTC. Its protein product is CASSPRDEQYF. V is TRBV28 and J is TRBJ2-7, with D hard to call. The ends were cut back, 5 bases at V and 5 bases at J, with 7 bases in the middle. CDR1 MDHEN and CDR2 SYDVKM come from the germline V gene. The CDR3 runs 11 residues.

This clone was seen a few times. The chain uses TRBV4-3 and TRBJ2-5; TRBD2 aligns across 9 bases. The CDR3 length is 16 residues. CDR1 is LGHNA, CDR2 YSLEER, per germline. Trimming took 3 bases from V and 3 from J; bases not matched to a gene: 8. CDR3: CASSHDVASGKETQYF. The CDR3, as DNA: TGCGCCAGCAGCCACGACGTGGCTAGCGGGAAAGAGACCCAGTACTTC.

This chain uses TRBV28 with TRBJ2-1; 8 bases match TRBD1. The germline CDR1 and CDR2 sequences are MDHEN and SYDVKM. V lost 8 bases to trimming and J lost 5 bases; unmatched junction nucleotides: 5. The CDR3 contains 13 residues. CDR3 region: CASPGTGNNEQFF. In DNA, the CDR3 is TGTGCCAGCCCCGGGACAGGCAACAATGAGCAGTTCTTC.

A few counts support this clone. V is TRBV7-9 and J is TRBJ2-1; 10 positions match TRBD2. The V segment lost 3 bases and the J segment 8 bases; nucleotides outside the gene matches: 4. The germline CDR1 and CDR2 sequences are SEHNR and FQNEAQ (reference sequence). The CDR3 consists of 14 residues. CDR3 region: CASSLIAGGYEQFF. The CDR3 DNA reads TGTGCCAGCAGCTTGATAGCGGGAGGTTATGAGCAGTTCTTC.

This clone was detected a few times. The chain recombines TRBV7-2 with TRBJ2-3; 11 nucleotides align to TRBD2. After removal of 3 bases from V and 2 bases from J, the junction contained 7 bases not matched to a gene. CDR1 is SGHTA, CDR2 FQGNSA, per germline. The CDR3 loop spans 17 amino acids. Here the CDR3 reads CASSFTGTSGITDTQYF. In DNA, the CDR3 is TGTGCCAGCAGCTTCACAGGGACTAGCGGTATCACAGATACGCAGTATTTT.

This clone was detected only a few times. The chain joins TRBV6-5 to TRBJ2-7; D is possibly TRBD1 (6 bases). Per the germline V gene, CDR1 is MNHEY and CDR2 is SVGAGI. The V end lost 0 bases, the J end lost 0 bases, and 6 bases lay between the germline ends. CDR3 size: 14 residues. The CDR3 region is CASSYSDSSYEQYF. The CDR3 DNA reads TGTGCCAGCAGTTACTCGGACAGCTCCTACGAGCAGTACTTC.

The chain joins TRBV14 to TRBJ2-7, with 8 bases matching TRBD1. V was clipped by 1 base and J by 3 bases; unmatched bases: 17. The germline V gene encodes CDR1 SGHDN and CDR2 FVKESK. This CDR3 has 19 residues. CDR3 protein: CASSQAFKTGVLNLYEQYF. The CDR3 region has the DNA TGTGCCAGCAGCCAAGCCTTTAAGACAGGGGTACTAAACCTCTACGAGCAGTACTTC.

The sample holds a few counts of this clone. The rearrangement links TRBV7-2 to TRBJ1-2; 7 bases match TRBD1. V lost 4 bases to trimming and J lost 0 bases; unmatched junction nucleotides: 2. Germline CDR1 SGHTA, CDR2 FQGNSA. The CDR3 covers 14 residues. CDR3 sequence: CASSSGQANYGYTF. Here the CDR3 DNA reads TGTGCCAGCAGCTCCGGACAGGCTAACTATGGCTACACCTTC.